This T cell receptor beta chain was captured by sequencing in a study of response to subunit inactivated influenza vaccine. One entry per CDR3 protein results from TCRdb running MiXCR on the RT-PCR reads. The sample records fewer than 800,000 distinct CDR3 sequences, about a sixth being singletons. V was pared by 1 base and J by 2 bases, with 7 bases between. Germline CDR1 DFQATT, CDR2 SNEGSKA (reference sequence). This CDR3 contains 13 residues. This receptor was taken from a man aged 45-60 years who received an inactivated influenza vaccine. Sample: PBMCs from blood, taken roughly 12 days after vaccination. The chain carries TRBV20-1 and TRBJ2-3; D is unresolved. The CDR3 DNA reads TGCAGTGCTAGAGGCACCCTCACAGATACGCAGTATTTT. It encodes CSARGTLTDTQYF.